This TCR beta chain was recorded in a study of cytomegalovirus exposure and HLA in healthy donors. Study findings and constraints: A few chains tied to CMV proved CMV antigen-specific in vitro. Across all donors, roughly uniform sequencing depth was an assumption of the presence/absence analyses.

Germline CDR1 is MNHEY and CDR2 is SVGAGI. The CDR3 length is 14 residues. Trimming at V came to 6 bases and at J to 2 bases, leaving 6 bases not matched to a gene. The PCR contained 60 Vbeta and 13 Jbeta primers. In the authors' methods: Later reanalysis found roughly 80 million unique TCR beta chains, 10 million to 12 million of them shared. Sequenced by immunoSEQ multiplex PCR; TCRdb stores in-frame clones only, minus some. That table is the source of V, J and clone size, and D and trimming were worked out from the DNA. The sample holds about 130,000 clones, roughly 83% seen once. About this clone itself: Its antigen remains unknown.

The clonotype comes from a man younger than 30 in good health and CMV-seropositive. Source material: PBMCs. The V gene is TRBV6-5, the J gene TRBJ2-7; 8 bases are a match to TRBD1. CDR3 sequence (DNA): TGTGCCAGCAGCCAACAGGGGGGAACCTACGAGCAGTACTTC. Translating it yields CASSQQGGTYEQYF.